Shown below are 24 T cell receptor beta chains from a single sample sequenced in a study of CD4 T cells in relation to SARS-CoV-2 and coronaviruses. Method: immunoSEQ multiplex PCR; TCRdb's copy keeps in-frame clones and lacks some. The sample records some 35,000 clones, 70% to 90% being singletons. Sequencing input: memory CD4+ T cells from PBMCs. The source of these receptors is an adult with COVID-19.

The chain's CDR3 is CASSPSLRGGGSTDTQYF. CDR3 nucleotide sequence: TGTGCCAGCAGCCCCAGCCTCCGCGGGGGAGGTAGCACAGATACGCAGTATTTT. The chain employs TRBV5-4 and TRBJ2-3; 7 bases fit TRBD2. V lost 4 bases, J lost 0 bases, and 14 bases stayed unmatched. Germline CDR1 SGHNT, CDR2 YYREEE (reference sequence). The CDR3 spans 18 residues. The whole variable domain, filled in from reference TRBV5-4 and TRBJ2-3, reads ETGVTQSPTHLIKTRGQQVTLRCSSQSGHNTVSWYQQALGQGPQFIFQYYREEENGRGNFPPRFSGLQFPNYSSELNVNALELDDSALYLCASSPSLRGGGSTDTQYFGPGTRLTVL.

The V gene is TRBV3-1 (or the pseudogene TRBV3-2), the J gene TRBJ1-2, with a possible D match to TRBD1 (6 bases). Trimming removed 1 base at V and 9 bases at J, with 12 bases between. The CDR3 sequence is 13 residues long. The germline gives CDR1 LGHDT, CDR2 YNNKEL (reference sequence). The CDR3 loop is CASSQGGQVSYTF. CDR3 DNA: TGTGCCAGCAGCCAAGGGGGGCAGGTCAGCTACACCTTC.

The V and J genes are TRBV30 and TRBJ1-3; D unresolved. V shed 0 bases and J shed 1 base, with 7 bases lying between them. Germline V gene sequence: CDR1 GTSNPN, CDR2 SVGIG (reference sequence). The CDR3 has 14 residues. The DNA for the CDR3 is TGTGCCTGGAGTGTAAAACAGTCTGGAAACACCATATATTTT. It encodes CAWSVKQSGNTIYF. The full variable domain, with the rest looked up from reference TRBV30 and TRBJ1-3, is SQTIHQWPATLVQPVGSPLSLECTVEGTSNPNLYWYRQAAGRGLQLLFYSVGIGQISSEVPQNLSASRPQDRQFILSSKKLLLSDSGFYLCAWSVKQSGNTIYFGEGSWLTVV.

This chain links TRBV9 with TRBJ2-1; 13 positions agree with TRBD2. The CDR3 runs to 17 residues. The V segment lost 4 bases and the J segment 9 bases; nucleotides outside the gene matches: 13. The germline gives CDR1 SGDLS, CDR2 YYNGEE. The CDR3: CASSLTPTSGGLGEQFF. Here the CDR3 DNA reads TGTGCCAGCAGCCTCACCCCGACTAGCGGGGGGCTCGGTGAGCAGTTCTTC.

J is TRBJ1-1 and V is TRBV29-1; D not resolved. Trimming pared 7 bases from V and 2 bases from J, leaving 14 bases between. The germline V gene encodes CDR1 SQVTM and CDR2 ANQGSEA. The length of the CDR3 is 13 residues. Here the CDR3 reads CSAQGYKNTEAFF. CDR3 DNA: TGCAGCGCCCAAGGGTACAAAAACACTGAAGCTTTCTTT.

This rearrangement joins TRBV6-1 to TRBJ2-5, with D hard to call. CDR3 size: 15 residues. Trimming removed 1 base from V and 2 bases from J, with 11 bases in between. The germline V gene encodes CDR1 MNHNS and CDR2 SASEGT. CDR3 in DNA: TGTGCCAGCAGTGAAGGGGGTGTGGGACAAGAGACCCAGTACTTC. Residues: CASSEGGVGQETQYF.

CDR3 protein: CASSPPGGGGYGYTF. The CDR3 DNA reads TGTGCCAGCAGCCCGCCCGGTGGGGGCGGCTATGGCTACACCTTC. The chain links TRBV11-2 to TRBJ1-2; the D gene is possibly TRBD1 (6 bases). Trimming removed 5 bases at V and 4 bases at J, with 17 bases between. CDR1 and CDR2 from the germline V gene are SGHAT and FQNNGV. The CDR3 is 15 residues long.

The CDR3 DNA reads as TGTGCCAGCAGCAACCTAGCGGGGGAAGAGACCCAGTACTTC. This translates into CASSNLAGEETQYF. The chain carries TRBV5-8 and TRBJ2-5; 10 bases map to TRBD2. The CDR3 has 14 amino acids. The V segment lost 4 bases and the J segment 3 bases; nucleotides outside the gene matches: 3. Germline assignment: CDR1 SGHTS and CDR2 YDEGEE.

The chain carries TRBV18 and TRBJ1-1, with TRBD1 matching 8 bases. This CDR3 comprises 13 residues. Per germline, CDR1 KGHSH and CDR2 LQKENI. The V segment lost 8 bases and the J segment 5 bases; nucleotides outside the gene matches: 7. The DNA for the CDR3 is TGTGCCAGCACGTCGGACAGGGTGACTGAAGCTTTCTTT. Translation: CASTSDRVTEAFF.

The J gene is TRBJ1-6, the V gene TRBV11-2; maybe TRBD1 (6 bases). Trimming pared 2 bases from V and 11 bases from J, leaving 16 bases between. CDR3 length equals 15 residues. Looked up from germline, CDR1 is SGHAT and CDR2 is FQNNGV. The CDR3 region is CASSLSGQGWAPLHF. CDR3 sequence (DNA): TGTGCCAGCAGCTTAAGTGGGCAGGGGTGGGCACCCCTCCACTTT.

The rearrangement uses TRBV27 and TRBJ2-2; no clear D. CDR1 is MNHEY, CDR2 SMNVEV, per germline (reference sequence). CDR3 size: 14 residues. Trimming shortened V by 4 bases and J by 1 base, and 7 bases separated the two germline ends. This chain's CDR3 is CASSSTVNTGELFF. CDR3 DNA sequence: TGTGCCAGCAGTTCGACGGTGAACACCGGGGAGCTGTTTTTT.

The rearrangement uses TRBV5-1 and TRBJ1-1, with a tentative D call TRBD1 (6 bases). V was shortened by 5 bases and J by 8 bases, with 19 bases between the two germline ends. CDR3 length equals 14 residues. Per germline, CDR1 SGHRS and CDR2 YFSETQ. CDR3 in DNA: TGCGCCAGCAGTATCAGGGGAGAGTCATTCGAAGCTTTCTTT. This codes for CASSIRGESFEAFF.

The chain's CDR3 is CASSVERGRSYEQYF. The CDR3, as DNA: TGTGCCAGCAGTGTCGAGCGGGGGCGCTCCTACGAGCAGTACTTC. The chain joins TRBV27 to TRBJ2-7; TRBD2 matches at 8 bases. Germline CDR1 reads MNHEY; CDR2 reads SMNVEV (reference sequence). The CDR3 has 15 amino acids. The V segment lost 5 bases and the J segment 0 bases; nucleotides outside the gene matches: 6.

This chain connects TRBV18 to TRBJ1-6; TRBD1 might be the D (6 bases). Germline V gene lookup returns CDR1 KGHSH and CDR2 LQKENI. There are 13 residues in the CDR3. Trimming stripped 2 bases from V and 8 bases from J, with 7 bases between. The CDR3 nucleotides read TGTGCCAGCTCACCAAAGGGGGATTCACCCCTCCACTTT. Protein sequence: CASSPKGDSPLHF.

The chain uses TRBV3-1 (or the pseudogene TRBV3-2) and TRBJ2-1; D call uncertain. Germline CDR1 reads LGHDT; CDR2 reads YNNKEL (reference sequence). CDR3 length: 14 amino acids. V lost 0 bases, J lost 3 bases, and 6 bases lay in between. CDR3 nucleotide sequence: TGTGCCAGCAGCCAAGATAGGGACTACAATGAGCAGTTCTTC. It specifies CASSQDRDYNEQFF.

This clone was recorded once. This chain links TRBV2 with TRBJ1-2, with TRBD1 as a possible D gene (6 bases). Trimming removed 2 bases from V and 7 bases from J, with 14 bases in between. Germline lookup yields CDR1 SNHLY and CDR2 FYNNEI. The CDR3 length is 14 residues. CDR3: CASSESRGQGGYTF. In nucleotides, the CDR3 is TGTGCCAGCAGTGAAAGCCGGGGGCAGGGTGGCTACACCTTC.

The gene calls are TRBV24-1 and TRBJ2-3; 9 nucleotides line up with TRBD1. Germline V gene sequence: CDR1 KGHDR, CDR2 SFDVKD. The CDR3 is 16 amino acids. V trimming: 1 base; J trimming: 5 bases; junction bases outside the gene matches: 6. The CDR3 DNA sequence: TGTGCCACCAGTGATTTCTCGGGACAGGGTAGAGATACGCAGTATTTT. It codes for CATSDFSGQGRDTQYF.

The V and J genes are TRBV7-8 and TRBJ2-7, with 9 bases aligning to TRBD1. The V and J ends lost 1 base and 3 bases, in that order; junction bases with no gene match: 4. CDR1 SGHVS and CDR2 FQNEAQ come from the germline V gene. There are 15 residues in the CDR3. This CDR3 reads CASSLGTGEGYEQYF. Here the CDR3 DNA reads TGTGCCAGCAGCTTAGGGACAGGGGAAGGCTACGAGCAGTACTTC.

This chain uses TRBV5-5 with TRBJ1-5; D uncertain. The germline V gene has CDR1 SGHKS and CDR2 YYEKEE (reference sequence). The CDR3 runs to 16 residues. The V end lost 0 bases, the J end lost 4 bases, and 14 bases lay between the germline ends. The CDR3 here is CASSLVRNEANQPQHF. DNA of the CDR3: TGTGCCAGCAGCTTGGTACGGAATGAGGCAAATCAGCCCCAGCATTTT.

The chain joins TRBV28 to TRBJ2-1; the match to TRBD1 covers 11 bases. Germline trimming cut 4 bases from V and 10 bases from J; bases unmatched to any gene: 9. The CDR3 runs 15 residues. The germline V gene has CDR1 MDHEN and CDR2 SYDVKM. The CDR3 DNA reads TGTGCCAGCAGTTCCTCGGGACAGGGGGGGTTCGAGCAGTTCTTC. Protein sequence: CASSSSGQGGFEQFF.

V is TRBV5-8 and J is TRBJ1-5; 9 bases map to TRBD1. This CDR3 is 19 amino acids long. V was clipped by 6 bases and J by 1 base; unmatched bases: 17. CDR1 is SGHTS, CDR2 YDEGEE, per germline. DNA for the CDR3: TGTGCCAGCACCGCCCCGAGGACAGGGGTGAGTTGGAGCAATCAGCCCCAGCATTTT. Its protein is CASTAPRTGVSWSNQPQHF.

This chain uses TRBV6-5 with TRBJ2-7; no firm D call. Germline V gene sequence: CDR1 MNHEY, CDR2 SVGAGI. V was shortened by 8 bases and J by 2 bases, with 10 bases between the two germline ends. This CDR3 is built from 12 residues. CDR3 sequence: CASQGRAYEQYF. The DNA for the CDR3 is TGTGCCAGCCAAGGCAGAGCCTACGAGCAGTACTTC.

The rearrangement uses TRBV7-2 and TRBJ2-7; TRBD2 matches at 7 bases. Germline V gives CDR1 SGHTA, CDR2 FQGNSA. The trim removed 5 bases at V and 5 bases at J, leaving 6 bases unmatched. The CDR3 runs 13 residues. CDR3 loop: CASSPRTSNEQYF. The DNA for the CDR3 is TGTGCCAGCAGCCCCAGGACTAGTAACGAGCAGTACTTC. The full variable domain, with the rest looked up from reference TRBV7-2 and TRBJ2-7, is GAGVSQSPSNKVTEKGKDVELRCDPISGHTALYWYRQSLGQGLEFLIYFQGNSAPDKSGLPSDRFSAERTGGSVSTLTIQRTQQEDSAVYLCASSPRTSNEQYFGPGTRLTVT.

V is TRBV11-2 and J is TRBJ1-3, with D unclear. Per the germline V gene, CDR1 is SGHAT and CDR2 is FQNNGV. This CDR3 region has 15 residues. Trimming took 5 bases from V and 6 from J, leaving 17 bases between them. CDR3 nucleotide sequence: TGTGCCAGCAGCATGAAAACCGGGAGCACAAACACCATATATTTT. This sequence encodes CASSMKTGSTNTIYF. Drawing the rest from reference TRBV11-2 and TRBJ1-3, the complete variable domain is EAGVAQSPRYKIIEKRQSVAFWCNPISGHATLYWYQQILGQGPKLLIQFQNNGVVDDSQLPKDRFSAERLKGVDSTLKIQPAKLEDSAVYLCASSMKTGSTNTIYFGEGSWLTVV.